This record concerns one T cell receptor beta chain sequence. What it recognizes is unknown. The source of the sample is a study of shared clonotypes between healthy human individuals. Study overall: The cohort had two women and a few men, ages 18 to 49. Study-level findings and limits: Relative to memory subsets, naive subsets generally showed larger estimated richness.

Naive CD8 cells lacked CD45RO and underwent positive selection for CCR7, leaving out terminally differentiated effector memory CD45RA+ cells. Deep-level assay runs were performed. Measured with immunoSEQ multiplex PCR; TCRdb has only the in-frame clones, and not every one. The repertoire includes roughly 2.1 million clones, about 93% of them detected once, and about 1.8% sits in the top ten. CDR1 and CDR2 (germline): MNHEY, SMNVEV (reference sequence). This CDR3 has 15 amino acids. V gave up 6 bases and J gave up 7 bases, with 21 bases separating them. This receptor was taken from a man aged 18 to 35 in good health. Some clones in this sample may be carry-over from other donors' samples. Sequencing was done on a sample of naive CD8+ T cells from PBMCs. V usage is TRBV27 and J usage is TRBJ1-2, with a weak D call TRBD1 (5 bases). CDR3 protein: CASSHTTTGASGYTF. The CDR3 nucleotides read TGTGCCAGCAGCCACACCACAACAGGCGCGAGTGGCTACACCTTC.